This TCR beta chain was retrieved from a study of T-cell reconstitution after alpha-beta-depleted transplantation in children. Findings of the study overall: Reportedly, only several hundred clones from non-depleted graft cells drove alpha-beta T-cell counts at about two months.

CDR3 length: 14 amino acids. CDR1 and CDR2 (germline): KGHDR, SFDVKD. Deletions cut 2 bases from V and 7 bases from J, with 11 bases between. Molecular barcoding with unique molecular identifiers was used for the TCRbeta library. From the PCR reads, TCRdb called clonotypes with MiXCR, one entry per CDR3 protein. This table has 65,000 to 70,000 distinct CDR3 sequences, 4.9% appearing once. This clonotype was seen a few times. Its antigen remains unknown. The V call is TRBV24-1, the J call TRBJ2-1, with D uncertain. This TCR came from a boy younger than two who had a stem cell transplant for acute myeloid leukemia, so the T cells may come from the graft donor. The sequences come from PBMCs, mostly from graft donor cells, collected 180 days after TCRalphabeta/CD19-depleted stem cell transplant. The CDR3 DNA reads TGTGCCACCAGTGATTGGTCAGGAATGAATGAGCAGTTCTTC. Amino acids: CATSDWSGMNEQFF.